This entry features one TCR beta chain sequence. Its antigen remains unknown. Naive CD8 cells were CD45RO-negative, positively selected for CCR7, excluding terminally differentiated effector memory CD45RA+ cells. The source of the sample is a study of shared clonotypes between healthy human individuals. Study-wide results and caveats: Among donors, sharing of clonotypes was expected to be affected by sequencing depth. Unshared clonotypes carried lower generation probabilities than those common to all four donors.

Data came from immunoSEQ multiplex PCR; TCRdb stores just in-frame clones and leaves some out. Of 2 million to 2.5 million clones listed, roughly 94% are singletons. CDR1 is LNHDA and CDR2 is SQIVND in the germline V gene (reference sequence). With 3 bases clipped from V and 12 bases from J, the junction kept 11 bases outside the gene matches. The CDR3 length is 13 residues. The sequenced sample was naive CD8+ T cells sorted from blood. The source is a man between 18 and 29 years old in good health. This chain uses TRBV19 with TRBJ2-7; the match to TRBD1 covers 7 bases. CDR3 sequence (DNA): TGTGCCAGTAGTATTGACCTCGAGACAGGGCGGTACTTC. Protein sequence: CASSIDLETGRYF.